This TCR beta chain was captured by sequencing in a study of tumor-infiltrating lymphocytes in primary liver carcinoma (dated by TCRdb to 2017 to 2019). In the study overall: Hepatocellular carcinoma (four) or combined HCC and intrahepatic cholangiocarcinoma (one) was present in the five patients, who were three men and two women aged 30 to 69 years. Reproducibility between technical replicate repertoires was high, with correlation coefficients above 0.95 and mean shared-clone rates approximately 0.91. To link TCRbeta repertoire diversity to the local molecular phenotype, the 20 to 25 tumor region samples were profiled with Agilent mRNA microarrays. For each liver tumor, the study sampled five regions along with adjacent normal tissue and blood, and applied TCRbeta repertoire sequencing, expression microarrays and whole-exome sequencing. Roughly 3.5 to 7.5 million productive TCRbeta reads were obtained per sample, and no significant difference in read depth was found between tissue types. TCRbeta repertoire sequencing covered roughly 35 specimens from 5 patients: roughly 25 tumor regions, 5 adjacent noncancerous liver tissues and 5 peripheral blood samples. The five patients had tumors of stage T1-T3 N0M0, with maximum diameters ranging from roughly 4.2 to 11 cm. Summary of the overall study and its limitations: With just four or five patients in the study, the authors point out that the findings should be validated in a larger study. Because the samples were bulk and unsorted, CD4+ and CD8+ T cell repertoires could not be compared. Pairs of tumor regions showed greater repertoire overlap (mean roughly 35%) than tumor-adjacent pairs (approximately 17%) or tumor-blood pairs (approximately 14%), which is consistent with antigen-driven expansion. The top 250 clones accounted for a significantly greater share of the repertoire in tumors than in blood (p = 0.039). Just about 7.5-25% of top clones turned up in all five regions of a tumor, which suggests spatial heterogeneity among tumor-infiltrating T cells. Because sequencing covered only the TCR beta chain and unpaired alpha chains were not captured, true repertoire diversity is likely underestimated.

Comment on this clonotype: Its antigen is still unknown. The final CDR3 position lacks the conserved phenylalanine or tryptophan, pointing to a likely read error.

Using a constant-region primer and ProtoScript II reverse transcriptase, TCRbeta-specific cDNA was reverse-transcribed from approximately 0.5 ug total RNA. Construction of the TCRbeta libraries relied on three nested rounds of multiplex PCR, following a slightly modified ARM-PCR procedure. Multiplex TRBV1-TRBV30 forward primers and a Cbeta reverse primer were used in the first two PCR rounds, each of which was run for approximately 10 cycles. A final 25-cycle PCR with Deep VentR polymerase added sample barcodes and Illumina adapters. Before sequencing, amplicons of 200-500 bp were purified from gel using a QIAquick gel extraction kit. TCRbeta amplicons were sequenced on an Illumina HiSeq 2500 with 250-bp paired-end reads. Per the original workflow: Quality trimming of reads was performed with Trimmomatic v0.33, and paired reads were merged with FLASH v1.2.11 so that full CDR3 sequences could be recovered. MiGEC v1.2.1b assigned V, D and J germline segments to the rearranged TCRbeta sequences. Clonotype statistics and Shannon-Wiener diversity indices were computed with VDJtools v1.0.0. To cut down on sampling bias, every analysis after diversity analysis relied on just the 250 most abundant clonotypes from each sample. TCRdb trimmed the raw reads at Q25, called clones with MiXCR and kept productive beta chains. All rows with the same CDR3 protein become a single entry with the most common DNA and genes. The authors' filters were not applied to this entry. Within this sample are approximately 30,000 distinct CDR3 sequences, with roughly two thirds of them counted one time only. Jointly, the top ten make up about 31% of the sample.

Without any cell sorting, total RNA and DNA were extracted together from approximately 22-30 mg of bulk tissue using the AllPrep DNA/RNA mini kit. Between November 2015 and early 2016, five patients in China with histopathologically diagnosed primary liver carcinoma had their tumors surgically resected. At the time of sampling, the patients had chronic HBV infection and had not received any treatment. Each tumor was sampled at five spatially separated regions: the tumor centre plus the superior, inferior, left-lateral and right-lateral poles. According to histology, viable tumor cells made up more than 85% of every tumor sample. Fresh tumor and adjacent tissue pieces were bisected; one half was stored in RNAlater at -80°C, the other sent for histology. The germline V gene sets CDR1 to SGHAT and CDR2 to FQNNGV. From its first to its last residue, the CDR3 has 13 amino acids. The entry retains the CDR3 DNA only, 39 bases that are in frame from base 1. V is shortened by 7 bases, J by 9 bases, and the region joining them spans 18 bases.

The V and J genes are TRBV11-2 and TRBJ1-2; perhaps TRBD1 is the D gene, with 5 bases matching. The receptor was isolated from a woman in her 30s with primary liver carcinoma and hepatitis B virus infection. The specimen was liver tumor tissue from sampling region 3. The sample's cell subset or site label, decoded: tumor region T3, left-lateral pole. CDR3 protein: CASTQWGGGRYTV. The DNA sequence is given as TGTGCCAGCACTCAGTGGGGGGGTGGACGCTACACCGTC.